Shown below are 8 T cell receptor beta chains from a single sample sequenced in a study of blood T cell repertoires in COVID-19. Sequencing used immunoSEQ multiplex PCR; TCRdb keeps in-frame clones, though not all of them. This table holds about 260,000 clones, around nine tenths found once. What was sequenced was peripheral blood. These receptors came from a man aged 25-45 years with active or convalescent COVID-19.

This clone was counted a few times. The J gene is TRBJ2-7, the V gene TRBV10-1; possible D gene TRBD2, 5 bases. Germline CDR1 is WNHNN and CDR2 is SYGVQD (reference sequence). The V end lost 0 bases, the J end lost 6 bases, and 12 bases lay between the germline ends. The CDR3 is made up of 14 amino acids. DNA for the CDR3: TGCGCCAGCAGTGAGTCGTTAGCGTCGCCCGAGCAGTACTTC. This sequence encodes CASSESLASPEQYF.

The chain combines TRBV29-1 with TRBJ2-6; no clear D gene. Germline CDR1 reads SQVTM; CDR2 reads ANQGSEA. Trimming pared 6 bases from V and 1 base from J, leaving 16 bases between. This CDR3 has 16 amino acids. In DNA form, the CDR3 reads TGCAGCGTCGGTAAAGATGGCGGTTCTGGGGCCAACGTCCTGACTTTC. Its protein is CSVGKDGGSGANVLTF.

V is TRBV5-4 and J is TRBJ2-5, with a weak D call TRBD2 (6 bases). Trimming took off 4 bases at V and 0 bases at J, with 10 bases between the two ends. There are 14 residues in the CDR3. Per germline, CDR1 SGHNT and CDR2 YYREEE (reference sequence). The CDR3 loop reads CASSPGLNQETQYF. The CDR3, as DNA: TGTGCCAGCAGCCCCGGACTAAACCAAGAGACCCAGTACTTC.

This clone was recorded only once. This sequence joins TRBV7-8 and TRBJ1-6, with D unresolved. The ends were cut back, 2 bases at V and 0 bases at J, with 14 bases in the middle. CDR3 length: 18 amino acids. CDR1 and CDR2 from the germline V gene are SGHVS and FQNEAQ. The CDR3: CASSLFGRTSSYNSPLHF. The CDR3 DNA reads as TGTGCCAGCAGCTTATTTGGCAGGACTAGCTCCTATAATTCACCCCTCCACTTT.

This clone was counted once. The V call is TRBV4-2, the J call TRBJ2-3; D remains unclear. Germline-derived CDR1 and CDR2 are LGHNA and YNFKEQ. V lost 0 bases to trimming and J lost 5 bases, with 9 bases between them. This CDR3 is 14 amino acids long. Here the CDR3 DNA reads TGTGCCAGCAGCCAAGAGGTAGCTGTAGATACGCAGTATTTT. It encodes CASSQEVAVDTQYF.

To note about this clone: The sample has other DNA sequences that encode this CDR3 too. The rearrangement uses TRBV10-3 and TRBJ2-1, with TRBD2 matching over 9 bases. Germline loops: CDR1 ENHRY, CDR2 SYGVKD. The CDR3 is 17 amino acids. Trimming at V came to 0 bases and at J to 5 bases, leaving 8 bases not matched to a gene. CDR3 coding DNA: TGTGCCATCAGTGAGTCGAGGGCTAGCGGGGACAACAATGAGCAGTTCTTC. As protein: CAISESRASGDNNEQFF.

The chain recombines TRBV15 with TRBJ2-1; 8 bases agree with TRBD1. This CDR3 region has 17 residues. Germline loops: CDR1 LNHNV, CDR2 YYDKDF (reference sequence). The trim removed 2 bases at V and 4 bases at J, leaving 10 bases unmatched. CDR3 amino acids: CATSRNRGAPSYNEQFF. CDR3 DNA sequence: TGTGCCACCAGCAGAAACAGGGGGGCCCCCTCTTACAATGAGCAGTTCTTC.

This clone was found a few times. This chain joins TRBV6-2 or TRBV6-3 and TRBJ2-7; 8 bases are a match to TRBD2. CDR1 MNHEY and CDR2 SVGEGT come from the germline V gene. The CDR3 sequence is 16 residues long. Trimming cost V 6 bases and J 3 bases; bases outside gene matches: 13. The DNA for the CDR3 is TGTGCCAGCAGCCGCCCCTGGGGGCGGGAGGACTACGAGCAGTACTTC. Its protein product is CASSRPWGREDYEQYF.